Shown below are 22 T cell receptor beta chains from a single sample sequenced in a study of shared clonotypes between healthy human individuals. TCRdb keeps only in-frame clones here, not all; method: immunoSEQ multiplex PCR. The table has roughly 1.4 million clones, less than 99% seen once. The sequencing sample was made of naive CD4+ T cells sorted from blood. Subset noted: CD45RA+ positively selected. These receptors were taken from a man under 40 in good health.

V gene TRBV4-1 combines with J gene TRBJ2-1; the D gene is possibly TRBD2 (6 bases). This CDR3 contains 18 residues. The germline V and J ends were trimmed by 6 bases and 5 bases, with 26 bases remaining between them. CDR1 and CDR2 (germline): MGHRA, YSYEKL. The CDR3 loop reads CASRLSFPAGPGDNEQFF. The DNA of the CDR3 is TGCGCCAGCAGACTCTCCTTTCCGGCGGGTCCGGGGGACAATGAGCAGTTCTTC.

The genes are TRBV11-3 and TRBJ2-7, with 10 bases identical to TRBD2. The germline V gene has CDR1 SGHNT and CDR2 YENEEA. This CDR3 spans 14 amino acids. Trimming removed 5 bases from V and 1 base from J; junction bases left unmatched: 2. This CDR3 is CASSPTSGSYEQYF. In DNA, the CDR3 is TGTGCCAGCAGCCCGACTAGCGGGTCCTACGAGCAGTACTTC.

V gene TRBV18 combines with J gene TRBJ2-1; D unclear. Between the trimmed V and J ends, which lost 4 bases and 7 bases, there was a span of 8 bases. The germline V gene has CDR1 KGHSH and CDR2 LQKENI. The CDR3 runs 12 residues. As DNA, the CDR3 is TGTGCCAGCTCACTGAAGACGAATGAGCAGTTCTTC. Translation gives CASSLKTNEQFF.

CDR3 residues: CASSLSIDRDTEAFF. DNA of the CDR3: TGTGCCAGCAGTTTATCGATCGACAGGGACACTGAAGCTTTCTTT. The V gene is TRBV27, the J gene TRBJ1-1, with 7 bases matching TRBD1. Looked up from germline, CDR1 is MNHEY and CDR2 is SMNVEV (reference sequence). Trimming took 0 bases from V and 3 from J; bases not matched to a gene: 4. The CDR3 runs 15 residues.

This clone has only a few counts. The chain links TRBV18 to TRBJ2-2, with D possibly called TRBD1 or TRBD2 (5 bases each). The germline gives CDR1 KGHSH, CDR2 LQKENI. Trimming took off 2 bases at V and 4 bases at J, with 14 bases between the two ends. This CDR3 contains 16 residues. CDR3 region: CASSPWDGRGTGELFF. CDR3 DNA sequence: TGTGCCAGCTCACCATGGGACGGGCGAGGCACCGGGGAGCTGTTTTTT.

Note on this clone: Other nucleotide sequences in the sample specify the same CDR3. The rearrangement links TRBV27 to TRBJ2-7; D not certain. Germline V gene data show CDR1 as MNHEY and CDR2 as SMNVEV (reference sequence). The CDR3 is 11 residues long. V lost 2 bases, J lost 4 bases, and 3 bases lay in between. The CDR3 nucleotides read TGTGCCAGCAGTTTAGGTTACGAGCAGTACTTC. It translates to CASSLGYEQYF.

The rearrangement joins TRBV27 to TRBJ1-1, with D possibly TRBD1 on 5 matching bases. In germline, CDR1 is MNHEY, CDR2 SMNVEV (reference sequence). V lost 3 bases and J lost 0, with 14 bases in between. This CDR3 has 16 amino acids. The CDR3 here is CASSLSRADLNTEAFF. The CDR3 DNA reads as TGTGCCAGCAGTTTGAGCAGGGCCGATTTGAACACTGAAGCTTTCTTT.

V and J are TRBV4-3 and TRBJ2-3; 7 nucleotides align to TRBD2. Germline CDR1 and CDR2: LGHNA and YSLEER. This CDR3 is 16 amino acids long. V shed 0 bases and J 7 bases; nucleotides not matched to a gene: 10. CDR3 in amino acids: CASSQEGAGARYTQYF. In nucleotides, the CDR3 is TGCGCCAGCAGCCAAGAAGGCGCGGGAGCTCGTTATACGCAGTATTTT.

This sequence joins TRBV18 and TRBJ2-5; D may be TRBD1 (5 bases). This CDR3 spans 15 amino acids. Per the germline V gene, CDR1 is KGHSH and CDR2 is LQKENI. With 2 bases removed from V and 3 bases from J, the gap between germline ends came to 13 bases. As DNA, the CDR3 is TGTGCCAGCTCACCATCTGGAGCCAGGGAAGAGACCCAGTACTTC. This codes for CASSPSGAREETQYF.

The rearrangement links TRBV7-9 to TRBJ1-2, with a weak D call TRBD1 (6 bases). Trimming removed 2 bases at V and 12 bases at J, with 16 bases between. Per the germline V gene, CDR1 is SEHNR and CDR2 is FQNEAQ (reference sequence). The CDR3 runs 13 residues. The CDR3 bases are TGTGCCAGCAGCTTAACAGGGAGGGTAACTAACACCTTC. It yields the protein CASSLTGRVTNTF. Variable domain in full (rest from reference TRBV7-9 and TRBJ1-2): DTGVSQNPRHKITKRGQNVTFRCDPISEHNRLYWYRQTLGQGPEFLTYFQNEAQLEKSRLLSDRFSAERPKGSFSTLEIQRTEQGDSAMYLCASSLTGRVTNTFGSGTRLTVV.

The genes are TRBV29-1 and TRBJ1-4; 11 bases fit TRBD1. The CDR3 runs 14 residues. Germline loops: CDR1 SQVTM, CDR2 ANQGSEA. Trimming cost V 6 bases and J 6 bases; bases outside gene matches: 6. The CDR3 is CSVTWTGGDEKLFF. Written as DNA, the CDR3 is TGCAGCGTCACCTGGACAGGGGGCGATGAAAAACTGTTTTTT.

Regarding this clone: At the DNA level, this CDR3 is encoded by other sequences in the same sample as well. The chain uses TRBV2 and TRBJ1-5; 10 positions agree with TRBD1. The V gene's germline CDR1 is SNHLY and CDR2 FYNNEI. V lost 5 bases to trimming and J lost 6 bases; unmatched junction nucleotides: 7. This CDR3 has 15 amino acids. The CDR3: CASSSGQGSSQPQHF. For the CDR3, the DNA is TGTGCCAGCAGTTCGGGACAGGGGTCTTCTCAGCCCCAGCATTTT.

This CDR3 is CSCGGGPPETQYF. The DNA for the CDR3 is TGCAGTTGTGGAGGAGGGCCTCCGGAGACCCAGTACTTC. This chain links TRBV29-1 with TRBJ2-5, with a possible D match to TRBD2 (6 bases). Germline V gene sequence: CDR1 SQVTM, CDR2 ANQGSEA. CDR3 length: 13 amino acids.

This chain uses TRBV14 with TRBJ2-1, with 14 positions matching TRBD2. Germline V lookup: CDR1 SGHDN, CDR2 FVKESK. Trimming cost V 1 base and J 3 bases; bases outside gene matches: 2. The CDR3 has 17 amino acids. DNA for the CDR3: TGTGCCAGCAGCCAAGGAGGACTAGCGGGAGGCTACAATGAGCAGTTCTTC. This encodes CASSQGGLAGGYNEQFF.

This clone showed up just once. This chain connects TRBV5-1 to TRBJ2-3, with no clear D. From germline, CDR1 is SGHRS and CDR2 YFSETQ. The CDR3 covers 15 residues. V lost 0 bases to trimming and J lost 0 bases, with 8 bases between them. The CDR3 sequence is CASSLAQFSTDTQYF. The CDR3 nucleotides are TGCGCCAGCAGCTTGGCCCAGTTTAGCACAGATACGCAGTATTTT.

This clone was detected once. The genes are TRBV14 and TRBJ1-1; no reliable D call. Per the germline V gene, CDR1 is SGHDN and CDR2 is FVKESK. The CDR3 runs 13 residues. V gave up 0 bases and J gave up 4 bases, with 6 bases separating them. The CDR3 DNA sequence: TGTGCCAGCAGCCAAGACTTTGGCACTGAAGCTTTCTTT. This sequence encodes CASSQDFGTEAFF.

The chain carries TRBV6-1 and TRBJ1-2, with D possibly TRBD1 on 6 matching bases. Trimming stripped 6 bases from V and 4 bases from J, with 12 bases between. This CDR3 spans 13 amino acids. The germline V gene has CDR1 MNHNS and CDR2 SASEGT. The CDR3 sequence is CASSMTGFYGYTF. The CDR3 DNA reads TGTGCCAGCAGCATGACAGGCTTCTATGGCTACACCTTC.

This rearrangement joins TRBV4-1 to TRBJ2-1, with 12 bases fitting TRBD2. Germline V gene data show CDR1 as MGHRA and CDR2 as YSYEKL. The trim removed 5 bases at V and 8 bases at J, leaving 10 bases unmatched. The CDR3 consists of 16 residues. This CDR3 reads CASSLDGLAGQDEQFF. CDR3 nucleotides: TGCGCCAGCAGCTTAGACGGACTAGCGGGGCAGGATGAGCAGTTCTTC.

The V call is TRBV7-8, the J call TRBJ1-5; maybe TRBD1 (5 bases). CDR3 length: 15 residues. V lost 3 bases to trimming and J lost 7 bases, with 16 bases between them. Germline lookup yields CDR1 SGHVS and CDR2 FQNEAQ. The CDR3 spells CASSFQPGGRQPQHF. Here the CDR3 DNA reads TGTGCCAGCAGCTTTCAACCGGGGGGAAGGCAGCCCCAGCATTTT.

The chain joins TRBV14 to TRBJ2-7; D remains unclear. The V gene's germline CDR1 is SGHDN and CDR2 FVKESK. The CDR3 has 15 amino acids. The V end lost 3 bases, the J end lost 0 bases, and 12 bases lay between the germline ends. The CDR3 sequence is CASSQYRSYSYEQYF. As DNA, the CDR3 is TGTGCCAGCAGCCAGTACCGGTCGTACTCCTACGAGCAGTACTTC.

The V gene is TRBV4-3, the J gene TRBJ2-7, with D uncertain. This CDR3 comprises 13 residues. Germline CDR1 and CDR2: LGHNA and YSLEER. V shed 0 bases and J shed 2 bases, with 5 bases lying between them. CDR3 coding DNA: TGCGCCAGCAGCCAAGAAATCACCTACGAGCAGTACTTC. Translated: CASSQEITYEQYF.

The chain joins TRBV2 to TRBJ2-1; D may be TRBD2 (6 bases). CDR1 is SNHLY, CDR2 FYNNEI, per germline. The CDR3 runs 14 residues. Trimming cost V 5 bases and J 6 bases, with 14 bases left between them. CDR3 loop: CASSRDGTFNEQFF. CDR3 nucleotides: TGTGCCAGCAGTCGGGATGGGACTTTCAATGAGCAGTTCTTC.